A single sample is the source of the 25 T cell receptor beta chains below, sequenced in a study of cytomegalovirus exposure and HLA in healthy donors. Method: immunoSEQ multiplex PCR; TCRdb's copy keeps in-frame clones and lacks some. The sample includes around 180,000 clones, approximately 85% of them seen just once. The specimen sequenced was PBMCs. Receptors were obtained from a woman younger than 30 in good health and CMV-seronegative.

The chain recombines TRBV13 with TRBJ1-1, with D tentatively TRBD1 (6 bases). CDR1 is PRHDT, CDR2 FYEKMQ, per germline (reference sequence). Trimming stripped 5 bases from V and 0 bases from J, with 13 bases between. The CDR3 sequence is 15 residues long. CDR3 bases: TGTGCCAGCAGCCTAACAGGGTTGGTGAACACTGAAGCTTTCTTT. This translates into CASSLTGLVNTEAFF.

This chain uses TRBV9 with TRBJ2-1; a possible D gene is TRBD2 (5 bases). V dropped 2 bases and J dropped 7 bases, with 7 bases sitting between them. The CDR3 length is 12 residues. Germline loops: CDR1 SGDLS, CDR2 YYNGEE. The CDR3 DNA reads TGTGCCAGCAGCGTGAGGGTGAATGAGCAGTTCTTC. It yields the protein CASSVRVNEQFF.

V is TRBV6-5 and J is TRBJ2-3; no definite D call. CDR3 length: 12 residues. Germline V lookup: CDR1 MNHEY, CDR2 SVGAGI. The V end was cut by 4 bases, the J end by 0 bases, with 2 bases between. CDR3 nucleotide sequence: TGTGCCAGCAGTTCGAGCACAGATACGCAGTATTTT. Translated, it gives CASSSSTDTQYF.

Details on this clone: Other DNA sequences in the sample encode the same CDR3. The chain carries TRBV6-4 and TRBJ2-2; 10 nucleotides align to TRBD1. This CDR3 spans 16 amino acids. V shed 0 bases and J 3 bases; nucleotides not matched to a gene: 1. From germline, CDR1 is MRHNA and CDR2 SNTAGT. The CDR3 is CASSDSGTGDTGELFF. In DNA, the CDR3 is TGTGCCAGCAGTGACTCTGGGACAGGGGACACCGGGGAGCTGTTTTTT.

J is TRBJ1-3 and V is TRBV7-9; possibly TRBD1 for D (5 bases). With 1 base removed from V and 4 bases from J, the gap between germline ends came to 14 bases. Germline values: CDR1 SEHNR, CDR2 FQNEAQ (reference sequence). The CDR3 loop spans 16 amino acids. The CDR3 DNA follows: TGTGCCAGCAGCTTAGGGGCAGGGTTAGACGGAAACACCATATATTTT. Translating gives CASSLGAGLDGNTIYF.

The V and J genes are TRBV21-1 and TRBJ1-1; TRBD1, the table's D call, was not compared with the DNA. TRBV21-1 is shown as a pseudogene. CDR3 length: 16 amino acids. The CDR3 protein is CASSKDTYRGDTEAFF. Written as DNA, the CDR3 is TGTGCCAGCAGCAAAGATACGTACAGGGGGGACACTGAAGCTTTCTTT.

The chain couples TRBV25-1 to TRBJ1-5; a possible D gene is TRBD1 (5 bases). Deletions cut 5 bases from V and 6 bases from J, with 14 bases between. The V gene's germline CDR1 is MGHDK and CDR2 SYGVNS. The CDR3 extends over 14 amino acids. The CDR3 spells CASSQSGYRQPQHF. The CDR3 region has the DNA TGTGCCAGCAGTCAGTCAGGGTATCGTCAGCCCCAGCATTTT.

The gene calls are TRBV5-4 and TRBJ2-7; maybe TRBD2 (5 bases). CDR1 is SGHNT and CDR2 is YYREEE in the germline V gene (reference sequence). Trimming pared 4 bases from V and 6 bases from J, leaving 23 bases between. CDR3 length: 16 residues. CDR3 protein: CASSRDYRPHLLEQYF. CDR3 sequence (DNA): TGTGCCAGCAGCAGAGACTACCGACCTCACCTACTCGAGCAGTACTTC.

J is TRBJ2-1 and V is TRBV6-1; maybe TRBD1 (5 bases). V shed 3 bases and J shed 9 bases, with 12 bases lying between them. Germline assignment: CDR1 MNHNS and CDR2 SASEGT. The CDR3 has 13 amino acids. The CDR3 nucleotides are TGTGCCAGCAGTGATGATCGTAGGGGTGAGCAGTTCTTC. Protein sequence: CASSDDRRGEQFF.

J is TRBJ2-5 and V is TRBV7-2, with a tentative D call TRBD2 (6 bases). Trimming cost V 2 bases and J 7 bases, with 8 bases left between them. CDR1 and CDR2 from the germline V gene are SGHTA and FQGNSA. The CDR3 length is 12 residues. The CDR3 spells CASSLSSVTQYF. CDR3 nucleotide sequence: TGTGCCAGCAGCTTATCTAGCGTGACCCAGTACTTC.

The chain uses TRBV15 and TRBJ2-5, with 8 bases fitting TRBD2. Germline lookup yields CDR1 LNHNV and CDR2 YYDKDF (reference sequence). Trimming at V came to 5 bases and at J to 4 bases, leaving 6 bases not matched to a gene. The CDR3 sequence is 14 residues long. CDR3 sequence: CATSPRGGAETQYF. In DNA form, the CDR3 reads TGTGCCACCAGCCCACGGGGGGGCGCAGAGACCCAGTACTTC.

DNA for the CDR3: TGCGCCAGCAGTGAGCCGGGACTAGCGTCCGTCGAGCAGTTCTTC. Amino acids: CASSEPGLASVEQFF. This chain links TRBV10-2 with TRBJ2-1; 10 nucleotides agree with TRBD2. The V gene's germline CDR1 is WSHSY and CDR2 SAAADI. With 2 bases clipped from V and 10 bases from J, the junction kept 8 bases outside the gene matches. CDR3 length equals 15 residues.

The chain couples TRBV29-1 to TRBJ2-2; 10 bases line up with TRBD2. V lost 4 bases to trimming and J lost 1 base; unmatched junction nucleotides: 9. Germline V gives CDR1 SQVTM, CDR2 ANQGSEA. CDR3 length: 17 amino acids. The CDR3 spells CSVGGGLAVRNTGELFF. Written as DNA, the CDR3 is TGCAGCGTTGGGGGTGGACTAGCGGTCCGGAACACCGGGGAGCTGTTTTTT.

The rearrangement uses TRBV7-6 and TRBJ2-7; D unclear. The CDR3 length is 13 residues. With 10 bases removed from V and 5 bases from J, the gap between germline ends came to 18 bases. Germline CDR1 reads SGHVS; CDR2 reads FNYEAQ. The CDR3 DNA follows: TGTGCCACGGCCCTGGGCAGGTTAAACGAGCAGTACTTC. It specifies CATALGRLNEQYF.

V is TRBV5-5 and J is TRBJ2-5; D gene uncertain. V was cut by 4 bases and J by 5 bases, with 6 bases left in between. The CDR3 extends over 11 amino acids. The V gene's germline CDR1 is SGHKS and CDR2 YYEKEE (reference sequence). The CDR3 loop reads CASSPLETQYF. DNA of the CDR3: TGTGCCAGCAGCCCTTTGGAGACCCAGTACTTC. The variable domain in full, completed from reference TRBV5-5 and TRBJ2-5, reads DAGVTQSPTHLIKTRGQQVTLRCSPISGHKSVSWYQQVLGQGPQFIFQYYEKEERGRGNFPDRFSARQFPNYSSELNVNALLLGDSALYLCASSPLETQYFGPGTRLLVL.

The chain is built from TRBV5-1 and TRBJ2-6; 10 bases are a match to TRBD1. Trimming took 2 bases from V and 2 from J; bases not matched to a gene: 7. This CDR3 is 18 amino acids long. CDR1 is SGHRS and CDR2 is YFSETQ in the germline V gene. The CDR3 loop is CASSLGTGAIPGANVLTF. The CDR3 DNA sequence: TGCGCCAGCAGCTTAGGGACAGGGGCTATCCCTGGGGCCAACGTCCTGACTTTC. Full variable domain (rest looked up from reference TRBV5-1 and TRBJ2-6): KAGVTQTPRYLIKTRGQQVTLSCSPISGHRSVSWYQQTPGQGLQFLFEYFSETQRNKGNFPGRFSGRQFSNSRSEMNVSTLELGDSALYLCASSLGTGAIPGANVLTFGAGSRLTVL.

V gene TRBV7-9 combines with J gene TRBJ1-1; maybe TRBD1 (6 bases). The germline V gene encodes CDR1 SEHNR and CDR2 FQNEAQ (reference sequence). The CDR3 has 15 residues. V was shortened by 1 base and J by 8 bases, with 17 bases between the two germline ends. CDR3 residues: CASSLVFGGAPEAFF. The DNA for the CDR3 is TGTGCCAGCAGCTTAGTATTCGGGGGGGCCCCGGAAGCTTTCTTT.

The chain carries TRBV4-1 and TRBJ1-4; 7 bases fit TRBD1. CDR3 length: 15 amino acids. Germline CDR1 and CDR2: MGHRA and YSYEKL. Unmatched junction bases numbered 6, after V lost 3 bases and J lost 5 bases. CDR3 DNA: TGCGCCAGCAGCCAGCTCGGACAGGAAAATGAAAAACTGTTTTTT. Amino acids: CASSQLGQENEKLFF.

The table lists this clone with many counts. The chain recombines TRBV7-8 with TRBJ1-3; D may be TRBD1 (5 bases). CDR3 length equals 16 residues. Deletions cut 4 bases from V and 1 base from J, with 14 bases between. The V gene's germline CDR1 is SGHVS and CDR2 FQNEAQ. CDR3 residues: CASSSQTTGSGNTIYF. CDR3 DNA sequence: TGTGCCAGCAGCTCCCAAACCACAGGATCTGGAAACACCATATATTTT.

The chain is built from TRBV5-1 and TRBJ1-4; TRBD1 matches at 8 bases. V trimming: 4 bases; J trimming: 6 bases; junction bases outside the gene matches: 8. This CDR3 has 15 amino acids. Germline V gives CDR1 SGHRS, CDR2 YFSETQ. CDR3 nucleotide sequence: TGCGCCAGCAGCGTAGACAGGGGTTGGGATGAAAAACTGTTTTTT. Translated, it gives CASSVDRGWDEKLFF.

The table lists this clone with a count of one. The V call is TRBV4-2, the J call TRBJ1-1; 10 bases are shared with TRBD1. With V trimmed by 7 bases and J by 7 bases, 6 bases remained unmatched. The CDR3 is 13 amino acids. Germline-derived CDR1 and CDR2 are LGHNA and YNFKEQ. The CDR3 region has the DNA TGTGCCAGCACTTCGGGACAGGGGAATGAAGCTTTCTTT. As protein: CASTSGQGNEAFF.

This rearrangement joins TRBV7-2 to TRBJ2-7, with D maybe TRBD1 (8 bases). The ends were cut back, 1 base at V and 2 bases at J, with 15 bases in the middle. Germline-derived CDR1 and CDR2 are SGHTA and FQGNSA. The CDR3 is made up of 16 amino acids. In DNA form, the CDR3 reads TGTGCCAGCAGCTTAGTAGGGGGGGACAGGACCTACGAGCAGTACTTC. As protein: CASSLVGGDRTYEQYF.

The CDR3 nucleotides are TGTGCCAGCAGCGCGGGGACTAGCGGGTACGAGCAGTACTTC. Protein: CASSAGTSGYEQYF. The chain employs TRBV5-4 and TRBJ2-7, with 12 bases lining up with TRBD2. The CDR3 totals 14 residues. Germline CDR1 SGHNT, CDR2 YYREEE (reference sequence). J was trimmed by 4 bases and V by 4 bases; bases with no gene match: 3. Supplemented by reference TRBV5-4 and TRBJ2-7, the full variable domain reads ETGVTQSPTHLIKTRGQQVTLRCSSQSGHNTVSWYQQALGQGPQFIFQYYREEENGRGNFPPRFSGLQFPNYSSELNVNALELDDSALYLCASSAGTSGYEQYFGPGTRLTVT.

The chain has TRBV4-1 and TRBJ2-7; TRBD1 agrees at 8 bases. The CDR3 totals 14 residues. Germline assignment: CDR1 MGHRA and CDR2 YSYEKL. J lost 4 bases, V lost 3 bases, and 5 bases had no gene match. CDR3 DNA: TGCGCCAGCAGCCACGACAGGGGCTATTACGAGCAGTACTTC. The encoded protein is CASSHDRGYYEQYF.

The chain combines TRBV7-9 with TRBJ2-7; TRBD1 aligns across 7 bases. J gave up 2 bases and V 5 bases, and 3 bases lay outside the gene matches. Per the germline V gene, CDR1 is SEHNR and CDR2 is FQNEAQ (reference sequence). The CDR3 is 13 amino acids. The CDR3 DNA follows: TGTGCCAGCAGCCGGGGACAGACCTACGAGCAGTACTTC. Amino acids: CASSRGQTYEQYF.